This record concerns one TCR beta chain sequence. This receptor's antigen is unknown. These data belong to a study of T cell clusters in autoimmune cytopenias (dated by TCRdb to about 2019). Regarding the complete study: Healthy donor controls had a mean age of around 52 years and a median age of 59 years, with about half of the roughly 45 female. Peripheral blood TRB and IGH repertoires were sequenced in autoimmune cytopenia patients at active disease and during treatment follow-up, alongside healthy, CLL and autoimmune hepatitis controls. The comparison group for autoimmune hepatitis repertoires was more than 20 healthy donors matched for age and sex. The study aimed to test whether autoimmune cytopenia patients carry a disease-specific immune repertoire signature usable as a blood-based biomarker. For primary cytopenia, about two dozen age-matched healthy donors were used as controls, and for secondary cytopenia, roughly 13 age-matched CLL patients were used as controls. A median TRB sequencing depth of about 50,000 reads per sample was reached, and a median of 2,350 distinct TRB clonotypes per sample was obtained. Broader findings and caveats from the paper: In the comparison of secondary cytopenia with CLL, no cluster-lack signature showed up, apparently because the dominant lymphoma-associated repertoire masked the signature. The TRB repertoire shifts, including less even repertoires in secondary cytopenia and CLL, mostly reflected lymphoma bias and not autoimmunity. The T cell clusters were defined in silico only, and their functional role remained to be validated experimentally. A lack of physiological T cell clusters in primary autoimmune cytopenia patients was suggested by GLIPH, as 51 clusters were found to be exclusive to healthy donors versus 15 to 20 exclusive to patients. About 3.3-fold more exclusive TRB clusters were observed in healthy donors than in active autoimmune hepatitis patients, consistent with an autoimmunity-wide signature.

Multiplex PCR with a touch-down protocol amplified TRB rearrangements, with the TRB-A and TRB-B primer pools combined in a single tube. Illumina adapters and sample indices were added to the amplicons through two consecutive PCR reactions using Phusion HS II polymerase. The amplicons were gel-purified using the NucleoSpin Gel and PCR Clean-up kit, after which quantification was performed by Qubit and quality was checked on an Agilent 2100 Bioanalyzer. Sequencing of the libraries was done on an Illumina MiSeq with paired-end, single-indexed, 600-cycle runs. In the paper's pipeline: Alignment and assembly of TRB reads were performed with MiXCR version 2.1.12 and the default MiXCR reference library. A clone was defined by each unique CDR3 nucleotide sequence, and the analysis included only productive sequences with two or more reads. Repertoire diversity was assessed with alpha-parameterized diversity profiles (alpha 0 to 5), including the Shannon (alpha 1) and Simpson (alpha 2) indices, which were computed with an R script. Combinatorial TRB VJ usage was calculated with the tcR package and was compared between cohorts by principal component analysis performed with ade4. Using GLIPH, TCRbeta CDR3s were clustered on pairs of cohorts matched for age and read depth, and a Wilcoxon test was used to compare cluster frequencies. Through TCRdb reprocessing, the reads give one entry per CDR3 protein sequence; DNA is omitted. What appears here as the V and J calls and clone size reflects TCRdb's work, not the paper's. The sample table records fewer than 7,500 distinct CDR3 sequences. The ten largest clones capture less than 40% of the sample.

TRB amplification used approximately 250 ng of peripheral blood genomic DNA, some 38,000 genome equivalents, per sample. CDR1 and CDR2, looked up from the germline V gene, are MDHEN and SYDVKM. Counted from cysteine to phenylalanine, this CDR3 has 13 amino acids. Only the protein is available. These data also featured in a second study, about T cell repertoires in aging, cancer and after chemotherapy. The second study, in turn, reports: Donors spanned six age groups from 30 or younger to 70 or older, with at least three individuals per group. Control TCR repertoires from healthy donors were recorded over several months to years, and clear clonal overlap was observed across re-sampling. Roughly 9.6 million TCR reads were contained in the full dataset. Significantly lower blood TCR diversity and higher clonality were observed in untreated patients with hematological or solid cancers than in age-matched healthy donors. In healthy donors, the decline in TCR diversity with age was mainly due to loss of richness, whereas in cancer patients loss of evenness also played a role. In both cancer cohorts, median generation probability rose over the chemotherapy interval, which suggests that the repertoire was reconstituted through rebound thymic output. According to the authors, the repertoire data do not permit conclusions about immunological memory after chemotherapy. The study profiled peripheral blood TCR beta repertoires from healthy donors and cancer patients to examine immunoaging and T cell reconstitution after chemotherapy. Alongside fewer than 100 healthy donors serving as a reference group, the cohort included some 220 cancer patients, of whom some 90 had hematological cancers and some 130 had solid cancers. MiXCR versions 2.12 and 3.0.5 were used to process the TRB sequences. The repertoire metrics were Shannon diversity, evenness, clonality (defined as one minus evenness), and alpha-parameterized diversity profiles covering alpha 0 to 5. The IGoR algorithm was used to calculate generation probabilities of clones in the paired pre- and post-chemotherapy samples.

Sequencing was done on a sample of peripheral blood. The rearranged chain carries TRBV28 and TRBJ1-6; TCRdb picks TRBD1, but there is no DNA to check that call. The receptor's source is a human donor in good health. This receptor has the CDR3 CASSPPGGGPLHF.